The 28 T cell receptor beta chains below all came from one sample that was sequenced in a study of identical twins. TCRdb used MiXCR to reprocess the 5' RACE reads, holding one entry per CDR3 protein. The sample includes 690,000 or so distinct CDR3 sequences, 8.6% of them seen just once. In addition, the sample was reused for a study of yellow fever vaccine responses in identical twins.

Specimen: PBMCs. The source is a young woman in good health.

The chain uses TRBV2 and TRBJ2-2; the D gene is possibly TRBD1 (6 bases). V shed 4 bases and J shed 4 bases, with 13 bases lying between them. Germline V lookup: CDR1 SNHLY, CDR2 FYNNEI. The CDR3 has 15 amino acids. The CDR3 coding sequence is TGTGCCAGCAGTGGGGCAGGGGCTAGCACCGGGGAGCTGTTTTTT. It codes for CASSGAGASTGELFF.

This clonotype has only a few counts. This chain connects TRBV29-1 to TRBJ2-3; TRBD1 agrees at 10 bases. Germline assignment: CDR1 SQVTM and CDR2 ANQGSEA. V dropped 3 bases and J dropped 5; count of bases not matched to a gene: 14. The CDR3 runs to 17 residues. CDR3 sequence reads: CSVDEQGQGIAGDTQYF. The DNA of the CDR3 is TGCAGCGTTGACGAACAGGGACAGGGGATCGCAGGAGATACGCAGTATTTT.

The J gene is TRBJ2-1, the V gene TRBV5-5, with 12 bases matching TRBD2. V dropped 2 bases and J dropped 7; count of bases not matched to a gene: 13. CDR3 length equals 18 residues. CDR1 is SGHKS, CDR2 YYEKEE, per germline (reference sequence). The CDR3 nucleotides read TGTGCCAGCAGCTTCTTTTTTGCTAGCGGGGGGGCGGAGAATGAGCAGTTCTTC. The encoded protein is CASSFFFASGGAENEQFF.

V gene TRBV5-1 combines with J gene TRBJ2-3, with 8 positions matching TRBD2. The CDR3 runs to 14 residues. V was clipped by 7 bases and J by 0 bases; unmatched bases: 4. In germline, CDR1 is SGHRS, CDR2 YFSETQ. The CDR3 nucleotides read TGCGCCAGCGGAGGACTAGCAAGCACAGATACGCAGTATTTT. Its protein product is CASGGLASTDTQYF.

The chain combines TRBV7-2 with TRBJ2-7, with no clear D. There are 12 residues in the CDR3. Trimming shortened V by 3 bases and J by 3 bases, and 6 bases separated the two germline ends. Germline loops: CDR1 SGHTA, CDR2 FQGNSA. The CDR3 DNA reads as TGTGCCAGCAGCTTCCCCTTCTACGAGCAGTACTTC. This sequence encodes CASSFPFYEQYF.

This chain connects TRBV4-1 to TRBJ1-1, with D unresolved. Germline V gives CDR1 MGHRA, CDR2 YSYEKL. This CDR3 spans 17 amino acids. The V end lost 2 bases, the J end lost 7 bases, and 23 bases lay between the germline ends. The CDR3 region is CASSQIILTRVVLEAFF. As DNA, the CDR3 is TGCGCCAGCAGCCAAATAATCCTGACACGGGTAGTTCTTGAAGCTTTCTTT.

This clonotype was observed many times. The rearrangement joins TRBV12-3 or TRBV12-4 to TRBJ2-7; D unresolved. The CDR3 length is 12 residues. Trimming shortened V by 2 bases and J by 6 bases, and 8 bases separated the two germline ends. CDR3 sequence reads: CASSLPLSEQYF. The CDR3 region has the DNA TGTGCCAGCAGTTTACCACTGAGCGAGCAGTACTTC.

In its sample, this clonotype was seen many times. The CDR3 nucleotides read TGTGCCAGCAGCCCCCCCCTCGGGGGCACCGGGGAGCTGTTTTTT. This gives the protein CASSPPLGGTGELFF. V and J are TRBV3-1 and TRBJ2-2; possibly TRBD2 for D (6 bases). The CDR3 has 15 residues. The ends were cut back, 4 bases at V and 4 bases at J, with 13 bases in the middle. Looked up from germline, CDR1 is LGHDT and CDR2 is YNNKEL (reference sequence).

J is TRBJ1-2 and V is TRBV7-9; D might be TRBD1 (6 bases). The V gene's germline CDR1 is SEHNR and CDR2 FQNEAQ (reference sequence). Trimming left V 6 bases short and J 2 bases short, with 10 bases between. This CDR3 comprises 13 residues. The CDR3: CASRNDRNYGYTF. The CDR3 DNA follows: TGTGCCAGCAGAAATGACAGGAACTATGGCTACACCTTC.

The sample holds a few counts of this clonotype. The V and J genes are TRBV6-1 and TRBJ1-6, with D possibly matching TRBD1 (6 bases). The V and J ends lost 11 bases and 6 bases respectively, with 14 bases between them. Germline V gene data show CDR1 as MNHNS and CDR2 as SASEGT. This CDR3 has 13 residues. The CDR3 loop reads CAAGGLGNSPLHF. The DNA of the CDR3 is TGTGCCGCCGGGGGGCTGGGTAATTCACCCCTCCACTTT.

This clonotype came up many times. J is TRBJ2-7 and V is TRBV5-6; no reliable D call. This CDR3 has 12 residues. Germline CDR1 is SGHDT and CDR2 is YYEEEE. The V and J ends lost 4 bases and 4 bases respectively, with 9 bases between them. The CDR3 is CASSLTEYEQYF. In nucleotides, the CDR3 is TGTGCCAGCAGCCTCACAGAGTACGAGCAGTACTTC.

The chain combines TRBV2 with TRBJ1-1; D is perhaps TRBD1 (6 bases). The CDR3 consists of 13 residues. From germline, CDR1 is SNHLY and CDR2 FYNNEI. V was pared by 2 bases and J by 11 bases, with 15 bases between. CDR3 sequence: CASSEQGARGAFF. Written as DNA, the CDR3 is TGTGCCAGCAGTGAACAAGGGGCGAGGGGGGCTTTCTTT.

This clonotype was observed a handful of times. The chain uses TRBV27 and TRBJ2-7; TRBD2 might be the D (6 bases). The length of the CDR3 is 15 residues. V shed 6 bases and J shed 5 bases, with 20 bases lying between them. Germline V lookup: CDR1 MNHEY, CDR2 SMNVEV (reference sequence). DNA of the CDR3: TGTGCCAGCAGACCCACCTGGAGGGTTCTGGACGAGCAGTACTTC. This encodes CASRPTWRVLDEQYF.

This clonotype appeared a few times. J is TRBJ2-7 and V is TRBV3-1; D may be TRBD2 (5 bases). V was shortened by 6 bases and J by 3 bases, with 18 bases between the two germline ends. The CDR3 spans 15 residues. Germline CDR1 reads LGHDT; CDR2 reads YNNKEL (reference sequence). In nucleotides, the CDR3 is TGTGCCAGCAGGAGTGCGGGTAGCGTCAACTACGAGCAGTACTTC. Protein product: CASRSAGSVNYEQYF.

This chain links TRBV28 with TRBJ2-3, with 8 bases fitting TRBD2. V lost 2 bases, J lost 5 bases, and 6 bases stayed unmatched. The germline CDR1 and CDR2 sequences are MDHEN and SYDVKM. The CDR3 loop spans 15 amino acids. Here the CDR3 DNA reads TGTGCCAGCAGTTTAGCGGGAGGTGATGGAGATACGCAGTATTTT. Translating gives CASSLAGGDGDTQYF.

V and J are TRBV7-8 and TRBJ2-5, with D possibly called TRBD1 or TRBD2 (5 bases each). V gave up 4 bases and J gave up 5 bases, with 17 bases separating them. The CDR3 consists of 15 residues. The germline gives CDR1 SGHVS, CDR2 FQNEAQ. CDR3 DNA: TGTGCCAGCAGCTGGGGGACGGACAATAGGGAGACCCAGTACTTC. The encoded protein is CASSWGTDNRETQYF.

The rearrangement uses TRBV7-8 and TRBJ2-7, with D perhaps TRBD2 (6 bases). Trimming pared 2 bases from V and 3 bases from J, leaving 14 bases between. The germline gives CDR1 SGHVS, CDR2 FQNEAQ. CDR3 length: 15 amino acids. CDR3 region: CASSLSVAAIYEQYF. In nucleotides, the CDR3 is TGTGCCAGCAGCTTATCGGTAGCGGCCATCTACGAGCAGTACTTC.

The V and J genes are TRBV20-1 and TRBJ2-7; possibly TRBD1 for D (5 bases). The V and J ends lost 1 base and 2 bases respectively, with 12 bases between them. There are 14 residues in the CDR3. Germline lookup yields CDR1 DFQATT and CDR2 SNEGSKA (reference sequence). CDR3 sequence reads: CSARAMTATYEQYF. As DNA, the CDR3 is TGCAGTGCTAGAGCTATGACAGCTACCTACGAGCAGTACTTC.

This clonotype was detected a few times. V and J are TRBV5-1 and TRBJ1-6; TRBD1 agrees at 7 bases. The germline V gene encodes CDR1 SGHRS and CDR2 YFSETQ. The CDR3 sequence is 18 residues long. The J segment lost 0 bases and the V segment lost 4 bases, leaving 10 bases of the junction unmatched. CDR3 region: CASSPRGGPFSYNSPLHF. The CDR3 coding sequence is TGCGCCAGCAGCCCCAGGGGGGGGCCCTTCTCCTATAATTCACCCCTCCACTTT.

Many counts were recorded for this clonotype. DNA of the CDR3: TGTGCCAGCAAGTCAGGGCGGAATCAGCCCCAGCATTTT. The encoded protein is CASKSGRNQPQHF. The V call is TRBV12-3 or TRBV12-4, the J call TRBJ1-5, with D possibly being TRBD1 (5 bases). Trimming stripped 7 bases from V and 4 bases from J, with 11 bases between. The CDR3 is 13 amino acids.

In its sample, this clonotype was seen many times. For the CDR3, the DNA is TGCGCCAGCAGCCAAGATTACCAGGGCTACGAGCAGTACTTC. It yields the protein CASSQDYQGYEQYF. The chain recombines TRBV4-3 with TRBJ2-7; D perhaps matches TRBD1 (5 bases). The CDR3 sequence is 14 residues long. Per germline, CDR1 LGHNA and CDR2 YSLEER. Trimming pared 0 bases from V and 3 bases from J, leaving 9 bases between.

V gene TRBV27 combines with J gene TRBJ2-1; D gene ambiguous. The germline CDR1 and CDR2 sequences are MNHEY and SMNVEV (reference sequence). The germline V and J ends were trimmed by 2 bases and 4 bases, with 12 bases remaining between them. The CDR3 sequence is 15 residues long. The CDR3 DNA is TGTGCCAGCAGTTTAAGTGCCGCGCCTTACAATGAGCAGTTCTTC. Translation: CASSLSAAPYNEQFF.

This clonotype was detected a few times. The rearrangement joins TRBV2 to TRBJ2-2; D is uncertain. Germline CDR1 reads SNHLY; CDR2 reads FYNNEI. Trimming removed 5 bases at V and 6 bases at J, with 13 bases between. The CDR3 has 14 residues. The DNA of the CDR3 is TGTGCCAGCAGTAGACTTCTGATCGCCGGGGAGCTGTTTTTT. This codes for CASSRLLIAGELFF.

In this sample, this clonotype turned up many times. The chain joins TRBV11-1 to TRBJ2-7, with 12 bases aligning to TRBD1. CDR3 length: 19 amino acids. Per the germline V gene, CDR1 is SGHAT and CDR2 is FQDESV (reference sequence). V lost 0 bases, J lost 3 bases, and 12 bases stayed unmatched. CDR3: CASSLAGTGGAFVNYEQYF. CDR3 DNA: TGTGCCAGCAGCTTAGCCGGGACAGGGGGCGCTTTTGTCAACTACGAGCAGTACTTC.

J is TRBJ2-5 and V is TRBV18; D not resolved. V was trimmed by 3 bases and J by 3 bases, leaving 8 bases between them. CDR3 length equals 13 residues. In germline, CDR1 is KGHSH, CDR2 LQKENI. CDR3 in amino acids: CASSPLREETQYF. CDR3 DNA: TGTGCCAGCTCACCCCTACGGGAAGAGACCCAGTACTTC.

This clonotype was observed a few times. V gene TRBV29-1 combines with J gene TRBJ2-1; weak D call: TRBD1 (7 bases). Germline V gene data show CDR1 as SQVTM and CDR2 as ANQGSEA. The germline V and J ends were trimmed by 7 bases and 4 bases, with 20 bases remaining between them. This CDR3 comprises 15 residues. CDR3 in DNA: TGCAGCGCCCACGGCCCAGGGGGGAGGTACAATGAGCAGTTCTTC. It specifies CSAHGPGGRYNEQFF.

The rearrangement links TRBV7-2 to TRBJ2-7; D is perhaps TRBD2 (6 bases). The CDR3 extends over 18 amino acids. Germline-derived CDR1 and CDR2 are SGHTA and FQGNSA. Between the trimmed V and J ends, which lost 0 bases and 0 bases, there was a span of 18 bases. For the CDR3, the DNA is TGTGCCAGCAGCTTAGCGTTTCGGGAGCGGGTCAACTCCTACGAGCAGTACTTC. It translates to CASSLAFRERVNSYEQYF.

J is TRBJ2-5 and V is TRBV6-2 or TRBV6-3; 7 bases are shared with TRBD1. The CDR3 sequence is 20 residues long. The V gene's germline CDR1 is MNHEY and CDR2 SVGEGT. The junction had 18 bases not matched to a gene; V was cut back by 2 bases and J by 0 bases. CDR3 sequence: CASSYGEGPTGSTDQETQYF. CDR3 bases: TGTGCCAGCAGTTACGGTGAGGGTCCGACAGGGTCAACGGACCAAGAGACCCAGTACTTC.